This T cell receptor beta chain was profiled in a study of T cell responses to AZD1222 COVID-19 vaccine. Study observations and caveats: CD4 TCRs linked to vaccination spanned spike, dominating at 160-218 and 743-854. Clonal diversity may have been underestimated in mostly white British donors.

The data were produced by immunoSEQ multiplex PCR, yet TCRdb's version contains in-frame clones alone and is incomplete. Of 150,000 or so clones listed, around nine tenths are singletons. As concerns this clone: Its antigen is currently unknown.

Trimming removed 4 bases at V and 6 bases at J, with 18 bases between. The CDR3 is made up of 15 amino acids. The germline V gene encodes CDR1 LGHDT and CDR2 YNNKEL (reference sequence). This rearrangement joins TRBV3-1 (or the pseudogene TRBV3-2) to TRBJ1-1; no definite D call. Sequencing was performed on peripheral blood, taken on day 0 of AZD1222 vaccination. The TCR was taken from an adult in good health. DNA of the CDR3: TGTGCCAGCAGCCCATATGGGTCGGGTGGGCCTGAAGCTTTCTTT. Translated: CASSPYGSGGPEAFF.